These 4 T cell receptor beta chains originate from one sample sequenced in a study of blood T cell repertoires in COVID-19. Clones were read by immunoSEQ multiplex PCR, and TCRdb kept only the in-frame ones, dropping some. This table holds over 300,000 clones, over 75% found once. Sequencing was carried out using PBMCs or T cells enriched from blood (not recorded which). Receptors originate from a woman aged 40 to 50 who had recovered from COVID-19.

A single count supports this clone. This chain uses TRBV23-1 with TRBJ2-7; D may be TRBD2 (5 bases). TRBV23-1 belongs to the ORF category, with a function that is uncertain. V was cut by 2 bases and J by 1 base, with 12 bases left in between. This CDR3 has 15 residues. This CDR3 is CASSQVPRGSYEQYF. CDR3 nucleotides: TGCGCCAGCAGTCAAGTCCCGCGCGGGTCCTACGAGCAGTACTTC.

The chain employs TRBV30 and TRBJ2-1, with 7 nucleotides matching TRBD1. Trimming took 1 base from V and 7 from J; bases not matched to a gene: 4. Germline assignment: CDR1 GTSNPN and CDR2 SVGIG (reference sequence). CDR3 length: 13 amino acids. The DNA of the CDR3 is TGTGCCTGGAGTGCGGACAGGTGGAATGAGCAGTTCTTC. Translating it yields CAWSADRWNEQFF.

The V and J genes are TRBV28 and TRBJ1-1; 9 bases match TRBD1. Trimming cost V 2 bases and J 10 bases; bases outside gene matches: 5. Germline V gene data show CDR1 as MDHEN and CDR2 as SYDVKM. This CDR3 has 13 amino acids. In DNA, the CDR3 is TGTGCCAGCAGTTTACCTTCGACAGGGGGAGCTTTCTTT. Residues: CASSLPSTGGAFF.

This chain joins TRBV28 and TRBJ1-5, with D possibly matching TRBD1 (5 bases). V lost 6 bases and J 6 bases, leaving 15 bases between the germline ends. This CDR3 contains 14 residues. Germline CDR1 and CDR2: MDHEN and SYDVKM. This CDR3 reads CASRGGGGGQPQHF. The CDR3 nucleotides are TGTGCCAGCAGGGGAGGCGGTGGGGGTCAGCCCCAGCATTTT.